These T cell receptor beta chains were read from a single sample in a study of beta chain features in type 1 diabetes. Libraries were prepared by immunoSEQ multiplex PCR; TCRdb keeps only in-frame clonotypes and omits some of them. The data contain under 300,000 clones, 25% to 30% of them singletons. The source material was central memory CD4+ T cells from blood. These TCRs come from a young man in good health. The CDR3 runs from the conserved cysteine through the conserved F or W.

j_call v_call cdr3_aa
TRBJ2-1 TRBV9 CASSVVTGGSYNEQFF
TRBJ2-2 TRBV5-1 CASSTASGVTGELFF
TRBJ2-7 TRBV11-1 CASSSGTDEQYF
TRBJ2-7 TRBV2 CASSPAGQVNNEQYF
TRBJ2-5 TRBV5-4 CASSAGQGHQETQYF
TRBJ2-7 TRBV2 CASSAGRGGYEQYF
TRBJ2-1 TRBV5-6 CASSLKDKGYNEQFF
TRBJ2-7 TRBV27 CASSLKGQSYEQYF
TRBJ2-3 TRBV27 CASSRTSPADTQYF
TRBJ1-6 TRBV7-2 CASSRGGEDLSPLHF
TRBJ2-1 TRBV9 CASSVVAGVTNEQFF
TRBJ2-1 TRBV29-1 CSAQGLALNEQFF
TRBJ2-5 TRBV4-1 CASSQDARSETQYF
TRBJ2-5 TRBV5-1 CASNNPGQSRETQYF
TRBJ1-3 TRBV2 CASRPDVSGNTIYF
TRBJ1-5 TRBV7-2 CASSSGQGNNQPQHF
TRBJ2-2 TRBV7-2 CAAGLAAAGELFF
TRBJ2-7 TRBV28 CASSSLGQGGNEQYF
TRBJ2-5 TRBV6-1 CASRSTGFQETQYF
TRBJ1-6 TRBV2 CASSTDNSPLHF
TRBJ2-6 TRBV27 CASSLRVSGANVLTF
TRBJ2-5 TRBV6-1 CASNGGDTPQETQYF
TRBJ1-1 TRBV30 CAWRGGPGTEAFF
TRBJ1-2 TRBV30 CAWRLRGDLPYGYTF
TRBJ2-3 TRBV2 CASSEQYTDTQYF
TRBJ1-2 TRBV13 CASGGVGYGYTF
TRBJ1-1 TRBV30 CAWKGSGAFF
TRBJ1-5 TRBV4-1 CASSQDAGGLPQHF
TRBJ1-5 TRBV2 CASSVDGFNQPQHF
TRBJ1-5 TRBV7-2 CASRAGTQPQHF
TRBJ1-5 TRBV6-6 CASSYVTGGNQPQHF
TRBJ2-3 TRBV2 CASRDRTGTDTQYF
TRBJ2-5 TRBV9 CASSVEGGAEQYF
TRBJ2-1 TRBV7-9 CASGGGEQFF
TRBJ1-6 TRBV5-1 CASSQQSGASNSPLHF
TRBJ2-1 TRBV28 CASSGSFSGQGLEQFF
TRBJ2-1 TRBV5-1 CASSLASSPGATYNEQFF
TRBJ2-7 TRBV2 CASSRDSLYEQYF
TRBJ1-2 TRBV7-2 CASSLEVVGYTF
TRBJ2-2 TRBV4-3 CASSHQAGPNTGELFF
TRBJ2-1 TRBV6-5 CASGTSGRNNEQFF
TRBJ1-5 TRBV12-5 CASGLGRGAGQPQHF
TRBJ2-3 TRBV29-1 CSVIRVQGADTQYF
TRBJ2-7 TRBV4-3 CASSQDQGEGPYEQYF
TRBJ1-1 TRBV9 CASSTGTGMATEAFF
TRBJ2-5 TRBV27 CASSLTGETGETQYF
TRBJ2-3 TRBV30 CAWSVGGDTQYF
TRBJ2-1 TRBV29-1 CSAAGLPSNEQFF
TRBJ2-2 TRBV7-2 CASSLAPAGNTGELFF
TRBJ2-7 TRBV7-2 CASSPGAEQYF
TRBJ1-2 TRBV30 CASRTGKVYTF
TRBJ2-7 TRBV20-1 CSARYRGGQYF
TRBJ1-6 TRBV2 CASKGQGLSPLHF